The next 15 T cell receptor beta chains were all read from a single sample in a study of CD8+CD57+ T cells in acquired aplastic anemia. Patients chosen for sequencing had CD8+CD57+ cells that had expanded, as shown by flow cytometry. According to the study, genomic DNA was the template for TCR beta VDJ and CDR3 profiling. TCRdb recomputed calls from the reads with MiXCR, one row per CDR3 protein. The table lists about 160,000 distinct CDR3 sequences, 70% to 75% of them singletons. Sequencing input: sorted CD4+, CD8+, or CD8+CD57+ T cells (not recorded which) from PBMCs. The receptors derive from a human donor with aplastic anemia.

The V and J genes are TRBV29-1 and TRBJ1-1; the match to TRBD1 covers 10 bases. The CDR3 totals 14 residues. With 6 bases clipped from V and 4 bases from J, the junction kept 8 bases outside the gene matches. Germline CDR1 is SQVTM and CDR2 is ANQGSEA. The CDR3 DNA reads TGCAGCGTCGAGACAGGGGGCCGGGTCACTGAAGCTTTCTTT. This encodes CSVETGGRVTEAFF.

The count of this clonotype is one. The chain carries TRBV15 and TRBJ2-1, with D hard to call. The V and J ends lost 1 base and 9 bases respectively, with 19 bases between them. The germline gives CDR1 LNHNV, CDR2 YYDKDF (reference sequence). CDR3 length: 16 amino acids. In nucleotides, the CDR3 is TGTGCCACCAGCAGAGGAGGCCGGCTCCAGTATAGTGAGCAGTTCTTC. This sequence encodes CATSRGGRLQYSEQFF. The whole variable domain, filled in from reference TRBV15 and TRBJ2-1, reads DAMVIQNPRYQVTQFGKPVTLSCSQTLNHNVMYWYQQKSSQAPKLLFHYYDKDFNNEADTPDNFQSRRPNTSFCFLDIRSPGLGDTAMYLCATSRGGRLQYSEQFFGPGTRLTVL.

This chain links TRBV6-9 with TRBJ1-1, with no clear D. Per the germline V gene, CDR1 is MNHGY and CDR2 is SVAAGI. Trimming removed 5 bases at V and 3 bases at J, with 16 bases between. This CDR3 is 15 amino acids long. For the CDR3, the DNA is TGTGCCAGCAGTACCCCTTATGGGGAGGACACTGAAGCTTTCTTT. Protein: CASSTPYGEDTEAFF.

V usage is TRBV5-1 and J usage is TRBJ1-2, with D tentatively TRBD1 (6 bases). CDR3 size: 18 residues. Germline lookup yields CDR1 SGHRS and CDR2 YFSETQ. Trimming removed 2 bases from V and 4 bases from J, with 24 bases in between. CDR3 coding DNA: TGCGCCAGCAGCTTTGGGGGGGGGCGCGAAACGGGATCCTATGGCTACACCTTC. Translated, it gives CASSFGGGRETGSYGYTF. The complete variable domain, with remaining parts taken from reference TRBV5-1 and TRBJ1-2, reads KAGVTQTPRYLIKTRGQQVTLSCSPISGHRSVSWYQQTPGQGLQFLFEYFSETQRNKGNFPGRFSGRQFSNSRSEMNVSTLELGDSALYLCASSFGGGRETGSYGYTFGSGTRLTVV.

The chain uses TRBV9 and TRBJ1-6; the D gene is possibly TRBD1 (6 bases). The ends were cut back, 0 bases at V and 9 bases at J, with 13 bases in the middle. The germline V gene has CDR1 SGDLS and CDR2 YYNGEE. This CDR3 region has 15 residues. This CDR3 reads CASSVDQGRGSPLHF. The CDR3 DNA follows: TGTGCCAGCAGCGTAGATCAGGGCAGGGGTTCACCCCTCCACTTT.

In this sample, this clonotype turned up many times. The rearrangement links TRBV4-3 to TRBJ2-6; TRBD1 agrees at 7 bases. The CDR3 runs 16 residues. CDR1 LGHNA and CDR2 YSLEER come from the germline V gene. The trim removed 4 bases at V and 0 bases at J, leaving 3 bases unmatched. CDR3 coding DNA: TGCGCCAGCAGCCGGGACAGCTCCTCTGGGGCCAACGTCCTGACTTTC. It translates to CASSRDSSSGANVLTF.

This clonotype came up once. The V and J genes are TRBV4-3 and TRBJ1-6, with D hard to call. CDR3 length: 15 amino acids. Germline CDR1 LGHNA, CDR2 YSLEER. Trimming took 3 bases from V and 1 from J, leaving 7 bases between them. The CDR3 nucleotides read TGCGCCAGCAGCCACGCAGGTTCCTATAATTCACCCCTCCACTTT. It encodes CASSHAGSYNSPLHF.

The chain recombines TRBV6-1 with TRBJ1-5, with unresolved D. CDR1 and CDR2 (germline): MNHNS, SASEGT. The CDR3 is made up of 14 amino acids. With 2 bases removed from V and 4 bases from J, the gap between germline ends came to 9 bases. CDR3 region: CASSEIGGNQPQHF. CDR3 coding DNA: TGTGCCAGCAGTGAAATAGGAGGGAATCAGCCCCAGCATTTT.

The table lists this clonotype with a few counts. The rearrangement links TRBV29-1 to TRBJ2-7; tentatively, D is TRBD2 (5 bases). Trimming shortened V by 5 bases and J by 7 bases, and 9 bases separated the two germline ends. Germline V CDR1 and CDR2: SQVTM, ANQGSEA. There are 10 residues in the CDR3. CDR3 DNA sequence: TGCAGCGTTAGTACGGGGGAGCAGTACTTC. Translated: CSVSTGEQYF.

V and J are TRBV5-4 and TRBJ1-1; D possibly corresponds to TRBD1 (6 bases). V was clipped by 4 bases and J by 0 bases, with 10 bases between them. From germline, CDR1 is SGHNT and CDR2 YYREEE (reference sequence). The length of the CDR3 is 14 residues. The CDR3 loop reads CASSQQGLNTEAFF. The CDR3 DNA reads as TGTGCCAGCAGCCAACAGGGATTGAACACTGAAGCTTTCTTT.

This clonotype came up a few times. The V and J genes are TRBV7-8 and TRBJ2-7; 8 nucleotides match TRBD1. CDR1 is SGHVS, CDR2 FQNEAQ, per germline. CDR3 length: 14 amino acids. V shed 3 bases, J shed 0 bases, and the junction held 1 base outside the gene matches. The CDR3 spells CASSLGTGSYEQYF. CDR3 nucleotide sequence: TGTGCCAGCAGCTTGGGGACAGGCTCCTACGAGCAGTACTTC.

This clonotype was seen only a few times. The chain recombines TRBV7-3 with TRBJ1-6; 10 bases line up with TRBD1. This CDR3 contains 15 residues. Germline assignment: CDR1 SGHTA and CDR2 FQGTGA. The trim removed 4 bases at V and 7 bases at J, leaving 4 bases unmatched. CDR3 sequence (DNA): TGTGCCAGCAGCTCCGGGGACAGGGGAAATTCACCCCTCCACTTT. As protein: CASSSGDRGNSPLHF.

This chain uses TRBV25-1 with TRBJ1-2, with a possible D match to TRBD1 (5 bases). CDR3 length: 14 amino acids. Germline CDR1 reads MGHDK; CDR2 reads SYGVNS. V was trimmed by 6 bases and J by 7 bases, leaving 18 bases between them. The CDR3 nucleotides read TGTGCCAGCAGGGGCTGGGGACTTGAAGGTGGCTACACCTTC. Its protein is CASRGWGLEGGYTF.

This CDR3 reads CASSPTPGAAEQFF. CDR3 coding DNA: TGCGCCAGCAGCCCAACACCGGGGGCGGCTGAGCAGTTCTTC. The gene calls are TRBV5-1 and TRBJ2-7, with D tentatively TRBD1 or TRBD2 (6 bases each). The J call may be mistaken, given a closer DNA end match to TRBJ2-1. This CDR3 has 14 residues. Looked up from germline, CDR1 is SGHRS and CDR2 is YFSETQ.

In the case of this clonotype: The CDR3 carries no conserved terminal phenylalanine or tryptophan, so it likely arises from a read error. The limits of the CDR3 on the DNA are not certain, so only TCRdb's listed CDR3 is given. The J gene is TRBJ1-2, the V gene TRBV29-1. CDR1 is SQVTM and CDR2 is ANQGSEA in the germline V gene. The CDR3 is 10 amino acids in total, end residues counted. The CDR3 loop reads CSVGVQHQLY.